Sequencing of this TCR beta chain was carried out in a study of cytomegalovirus exposure and HLA in healthy donors. In the case of this clone: Its cognate antigen is unknown.

The study's findings and limits: Presence/absence analyses assumed roughly uniform sequencing depth across donors, which may not hold.

Germline CDR1 SEHNR, CDR2 FQNEAQ (reference sequence). The CDR3 length is 15 residues. V shed 5 bases and J 7 bases; nucleotides not matched to a gene: 12. Primers: 60 Vbeta forward and 13 Jbeta reverse. Using immunoSEQ multiplex PCR, the repertoire was profiled, and TCRdb retains in-frame clones only, with some absent. The sample lists about 200,000 clones, around 79% occurring once. This TCR derives from a girl between 2 and 10 years old in good health and CMV-seronegative. Input material: PBMCs. V gene TRBV7-9 combines with J gene TRBJ2-5; TRBD2 matches at 8 bases. The CDR3 coding sequence is TGTGCCAGCAGCCCTAACGCGGGGGGAACAGGGACCCAGTACTTC. This sequence encodes CASSPNAGGTGTQYF.